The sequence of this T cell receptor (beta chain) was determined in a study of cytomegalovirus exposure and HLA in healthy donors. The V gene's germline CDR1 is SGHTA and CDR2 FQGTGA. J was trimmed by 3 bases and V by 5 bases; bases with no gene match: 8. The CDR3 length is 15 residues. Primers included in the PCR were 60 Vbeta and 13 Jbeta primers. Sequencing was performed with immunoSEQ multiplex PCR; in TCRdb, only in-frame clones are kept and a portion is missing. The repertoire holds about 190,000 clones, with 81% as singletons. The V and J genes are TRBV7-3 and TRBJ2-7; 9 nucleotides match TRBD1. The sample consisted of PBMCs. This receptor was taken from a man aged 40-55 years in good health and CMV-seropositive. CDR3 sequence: CASSPDRGTGYEQYF. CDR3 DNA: TGTGCCAGCAGCCCCGACAGGGGGACGGGCTACGAGCAGTACTTC.